These 21 T cell receptor beta chains originate from one sample sequenced in a study of OX40 agonist ivuxolimab in advanced cancers. Some clones are missing from TCRdb's copy, which holds only in-frame ones; the method was immunoSEQ multiplex PCR. The sample shows around 70,000 clones, 65% to 90% of them seen only once. The material sequenced was CD4+ or CD8+ T cells sorted from blood, taken in a trial of the OX40 agonist ivuxolimab. These receptors originate from an adult with an advanced solid tumor such as melanoma, head and neck, liver or kidney cancer.

The chain uses TRBV19 and TRBJ1-5; D call uncertain. Germline V lookup: CDR1 LNHDA, CDR2 SQIVND (reference sequence). This CDR3 comprises 14 residues. Trimming cost V 7 bases and J 3 bases, with 13 bases left between them. Here the CDR3 DNA reads TGTGCCAGTACCGAGACCCGGCTCAATCAGCCCCAGCATTTT. Residues: CASTETRLNQPQHF.

The J gene is TRBJ2-5, the V gene TRBV14; 8 nucleotides agree with TRBD2. Germline V gives CDR1 SGHDN, CDR2 FVKESK. The CDR3 runs 19 residues. V shed 1 base and J 5 bases; nucleotides not matched to a gene: 18. The CDR3 is CASSQGQAVRGGLGETQYF. CDR3 DNA sequence: TGTGCCAGCAGCCAAGGGCAAGCGGTACGGGGGGGCCTCGGGGAGACCCAGTACTTC.

The chain couples TRBV5-4 to TRBJ2-6; the D call may be TRBD1 or TRBD2 (5 bases each). CDR1 and CDR2 from the germline V gene are SGHNT and YYREEE (reference sequence). V gave up 3 bases and J gave up 0 bases, with 13 bases separating them. This CDR3 spans 17 amino acids. The CDR3 loop is CASSWDGRYSGANVLTF. The CDR3 coding sequence is TGTGCCAGCAGCTGGGACGGCCGATACTCTGGGGCCAACGTCCTGACTTTC.

The CDR3 is CASSLAGDIIQETQYF. The CDR3 DNA follows: TGCGCCAGCAGCTTGGCCGGGGACATTATACAAGAGACCCAGTACTTC. The chain uses TRBV5-1 and TRBJ2-5, with a possible D match to TRBD1 (6 bases). CDR1 and CDR2 (germline): SGHRS, YFSETQ. The CDR3 is 16 amino acids. Between the trimmed V and J ends, which lost 0 bases and 2 bases, there was a span of 14 bases.

The chain joins TRBV10-3 to TRBJ1-6; tentative D call: TRBD1 (5 bases). CDR3 length equals 14 residues. Germline CDR1 ENHRY, CDR2 SYGVKD. V was trimmed by 7 bases and J by 5 bases, leaving 12 bases between them. CDR3 loop: CAINQGGHNSPLHF. In DNA form, the CDR3 reads TGTGCCATCAACCAGGGCGGCCATAATTCACCCCTCCACTTT.

The chain joins TRBV6-5 to TRBJ2-7, with 9 bases aligning to TRBD1. Trimming at V came to 10 bases and at J to 6 bases, leaving 7 bases not matched to a gene. The germline V gene encodes CDR1 MNHEY and CDR2 SVGAGI. This CDR3 contains 12 residues. The CDR3: CAIANRGPEQYF. The CDR3 DNA sequence: TGTGCCATCGCAAACAGGGGGCCCGAGCAGTACTTC.

The sample holds a few counts of this clone. The chain is built from TRBV18 and TRBJ1-4, with D uncertain. Per the germline V gene, CDR1 is KGHSH and CDR2 is LQKENI. This CDR3 is 13 amino acids long. The V and J ends lost 4 bases and 5 bases respectively, with 8 bases between them. The CDR3: CASSRAENEKLFF. In DNA form, the CDR3 reads TGTGCCAGCTCACGGGCGGAAAATGAAAAACTGTTTTTT. The full variable domain, rest sourced from reference TRBV18 and TRBJ1-4, is NAGVMQNPRHLVRRRGQEARLRCSPMKGHSHVYWYRQLPEEGLKFMVYLQKENIIDESGMPKERFSAEFPKEGPSILRIQQVVRGDSAAYFCASSRAENEKLFFGSGTQLSVL.

This sequence joins TRBV25-1 and TRBJ2-3; 9 bases are a match to TRBD2. The germline CDR1 and CDR2 sequences are MGHDK and SYGVNS. The CDR3 extends over 17 amino acids. Unmatched junction bases numbered 5, after V lost 1 base and J lost 0 bases. CDR3 sequence reads: CASSESRAGGSTDTQYF. The CDR3 DNA sequence: TGTGCCAGCAGTGAATCCCGGGCGGGAGGGAGCACAGATACGCAGTATTTT.

The rearrangement links TRBV30 to TRBJ1-6; D gene ambiguous. This CDR3 contains 13 residues. The V end lost 2 bases, the J end lost 8 bases, and 10 bases lay between the germline ends. The V gene's germline CDR1 is GTSNPN and CDR2 SVGIG (reference sequence). In nucleotides, the CDR3 is TGTGCCTGGAGTTTAAATCAGGATTCACCCCTCCACTTT. Amino acids: CAWSLNQDSPLHF.

This clone turned up a few times. The chain combines TRBV25-1 with TRBJ2-1, with D possibly matching TRBD2 (5 bases). The CDR3 sequence is 15 residues long. Trimming shortened V by 3 bases and J by 6 bases, and 15 bases separated the two germline ends. CDR1 and CDR2 from the germline V gene are MGHDK and SYGVNS. CDR3 bases: TGTGCCAGCAGTGATAATCGGGGATCCCTCAATGAGCAGTTCTTC. This codes for CASSDNRGSLNEQFF.

Here the CDR3 reads CASSVMQGGGITAFF. The CDR3 DNA reads TGTGCCAGCAGCGTAATGCAGGGGGGGGGAATAACAGCTTTCTTT. The gene calls are TRBV5-4 and TRBJ1-1; 7 positions match TRBD1. Trimming at V came to 4 bases and at J to 10 bases, leaving 16 bases not matched to a gene. The CDR3 is 15 amino acids. Germline lookup yields CDR1 SGHNT and CDR2 YYREEE (reference sequence).

Points on this clone: The same CDR3 also results from other DNA sequences found in this sample. The CDR3 spells CASSPEGQYGYTF. CDR3 DNA sequence: TGTGCCAGCTCACCGGAGGGCCAGTATGGCTACACCTTC. The gene calls are TRBV18 and TRBJ1-2; D is unclear. The CDR3 sequence is 13 residues long. CDR1 and CDR2 from the germline V gene are KGHSH and LQKENI. V was trimmed by 3 bases and J by 5 bases, leaving 10 bases between them.

This chain uses TRBV5-6 with TRBJ1-4; tentative D call: TRBD1 (5 bases). Germline V lookup: CDR1 SGHDT, CDR2 YYEEEE. The CDR3 sequence is 15 residues long. With 4 bases removed from V and 1 base from J, the gap between germline ends came to 11 bases. The CDR3 DNA reads as TGTGCCAGCAGCCCCTTTGGGGGAACTAATGAAAAACTGTTTTTT. The encoded protein is CASSPFGGTNEKLFF. The full variable domain, its missing parts supplied by reference TRBV5-6 and TRBJ1-4, is DAGVTQSPTHLIKTRGQQVTLRCSPKSGHDTVSWYQQALGQGPQFIFQYYEEEERQRGNFPDRFSGHQFPNYSSELNVNALLLGDSALYLCASSPFGGTNEKLFFGSGTQLSVL.

J is TRBJ2-1 and V is TRBV21-1; the D call TRBD1 from the table was never checked on the DNA. TRBV21-1 is a pseudogene. This CDR3 contains 16 residues. CDR3 region: CASSKPDRESYNEQFF. The CDR3 bases are TGTGCCAGCAGCAAGCCAGACAGGGAATCCTACAATGAGCAGTTCTTC.

The CDR3 here is CASSIGGDTRRYTF. The CDR3 DNA is TGTGCCAGTAGTATCGGAGGCGACACCAGGCGCTACACCTTC. The chain couples TRBV19 to TRBJ1-2; D not certain. CDR1 and CDR2 from the germline V gene are LNHDA and SQIVND (reference sequence). The ends were cut back, 3 bases at V and 9 bases at J, with 17 bases in the middle. CDR3 length: 14 residues.

The rearrangement joins TRBV6-1 to TRBJ1-4; 7 nucleotides agree with TRBD1. V was clipped by 7 bases and J by 5 bases; unmatched bases: 1. The CDR3 has 12 residues. Germline V gene lookup returns CDR1 MNHNS and CDR2 SASEGT. CDR3 sequence: CASIQGNEKLFF. DNA of the CDR3: TGTGCCAGCATACAGGGGAATGAAAAACTGTTTTTT.

The chain links TRBV5-1 to TRBJ1-1; perhaps TRBD1 as D (5 bases). The CDR3 sequence is 15 residues long. The V gene's germline CDR1 is SGHRS and CDR2 YFSETQ. V lost 4 bases, J lost 4 bases, and 17 bases lay in between. The CDR3 nucleotides are TGCGCCAGCAGCGTACAGGACGGCCCTCTCACTGAAGCTTTCTTT. Translated, it gives CASSVQDGPLTEAFF.

The rearrangement links TRBV6-5 to TRBJ2-2; 7 nucleotides match TRBD2. With V trimmed by 2 bases and J by 4 bases, 4 bases remained unmatched. The CDR3 length is 15 residues. Germline assignment: CDR1 MNHEY and CDR2 SVGAGI. The CDR3 nucleotides read TGTGCCAGCAGTTACACCGGGGGGATCACCGGGGAGCTGTTTTTT. It encodes CASSYTGGITGELFF.

V gene TRBV21-1 combines with J gene TRBJ2-2; the table's TRBD1 call for D was not verified on the DNA. TRBV21-1 is reported as a pseudogene. The CDR3 covers 16 residues. CDR3 bases: TGTGCCAGCAGCAAGGCAGGGGTGGGATACACCGGGGAGCTGTTTTTT. Translation gives CASSKAGVGYTGELFF.

This clone was recorded only once. V and J are TRBV7-2 and TRBJ2-4, with 13 bases aligning to TRBD2. Germline CDR1 SGHTA, CDR2 FQGNSA. J gave up 1 base and V 5 bases, and 5 bases lay outside the gene matches. The CDR3 has 17 amino acids. CDR3 nucleotides: TGTGCCAGCAGCCGGACTAGCGGGAGTGGGGCCAAAAACATTCAGTACTTC. Protein sequence: CASSRTSGSGAKNIQYF.

The chain is built from TRBV5-4 and TRBJ1-2; 12 nucleotides align to TRBD1. Germline assignment: CDR1 SGHNT and CDR2 YYREEE (reference sequence). This CDR3 is built from 15 residues. J gave up 7 bases and V 2 bases, and 6 bases lay outside the gene matches. CDR3 protein: CASSLGTGGAVGYTF. CDR3 bases: TGTGCCAGCAGCTTAGGGACAGGGGGCGCGGTTGGCTACACCTTC.